The clone carrying this TCR beta chain showed up many times. What it binds is unknown. This sample's time point: newly diagnosed GD, antithyroid drugs for less than 3 months. Making the TCR library involved RNA that had been extracted from PBMCs. Enrollment of patients was through an endocrinology department in Xi'an, China. These data belong to a study of regulatory T cells in long-lasting Graves disease. Findings and caveats of the study: Among persistent patients, a larger number of public clonotypes were shared (approximately 3,000) than among newly diagnosed patients (roughly 1,000). TCR diversity was lower in persistent Graves' patients than in newly diagnosed ones. Study was limited to peripheral blood, excluding thyroid tissue.

The V gene lost 4 bases and the J gene lost 3 bases, with 17 bases spanning the gap. Germline V gene lookup returns CDR1 KGHDR and CDR2 SFDVKD. The CDR3 is made up of 16 amino acids. To make TCR beta libraries, researchers used iRepertoire HTBI primers and Arm-PCR of CDR3 regions. TCRdb ran MiXCR on the multiplex PCR reads and lists one entry per CDR3 protein. The top ten clones hold roughly a tenth of a sample with about 540,000 distinct CDR3 sequences, approximately 12% of them seen once. This sample also appeared in a second study, on T cells in Graves' hyperthyroidism and ophthalmopathy.

The source of this sequence is a man younger than 40 with Graves disease. The V call is TRBV24-1, the J call TRBJ2-5; TRBD2 might be the D (6 bases). Sequences were derived from peripheral blood mononuclear cells (PBMCs), sampled at new diagnosis, from a patient treated with antithyroid drugs. The CDR3 sequence is CATSDRGTSQEETQYF. The CDR3 nucleotides read TGTGCCACCAGTGACCGCGGGACTTCGCAAGAAGAGACCCAGTACTTC.